The clone carrying this TCR beta chain was counted between two and nine times. J was trimmed by 1 base and V by 6 bases; bases with no gene match: 8. CDR1 and CDR2 from the germline V gene are MDHEN and SYDVKM. This CDR3 spans 15 amino acids. The library targeted TCRbeta and was prepared with unique molecular identifiers. TCRdb reanalysed the PCR reads using MiXCR and keeps one entry per CDR3 protein. The sample holds some 520,000 distinct CDR3 sequences; around a third are singletons and the top ten take around 2.5%. The data are from a study of T-cell reconstitution after alpha-beta-depleted transplantation in children.

The V call is TRBV28, the J call TRBJ2-7, with TRBD1 matching 8 bases. The specimen was PBMCs from the stem cell graft donor, collected from the stem cell graft. This receptor was identified in a human donor who donated a stem cell graft to a child with aplastic anemia. CDR3: CASRPGTGFSYEQYF. The DNA of the CDR3 is TGTGCCAGCAGGCCTGGGACAGGATTTTCCTACGAGCAGTACTTC.